This T cell receptor beta chain comes out of a study of T cell changes during pregnancy in multiple sclerosis. The CDR3 is made up of 18 amino acids. The V gene's germline CDR1 is SGHTA and CDR2 FQGNSA. J was trimmed by 3 bases and V by 0 bases; bases with no gene match: 7. The method was immunoSEQ multiplex PCR; TCRdb's version includes in-frame clones alone and lacks a portion of them. Counted here are around 60,000 clones, 93% occurring once; the ten biggest clones make up over 0.35%. This TCR derives from a female donor with multiple sclerosis, enrolled in a pregnancy study. The sequenced sample was CD4+ T cells from peripheral blood mononuclear cells, obtained before pregnancy. The chain has TRBV7-2 and TRBJ2-3; TRBD2 matches 12 bases. The CDR3 sequence is CASSLARSTSGRTDTQYF. The DNA for the CDR3 is TGTGCCAGCAGCTTAGCCAGGTCCACTAGCGGGAGGACAGATACGCAGTATTTT.